These T cell receptor beta chains were read from a single sample in a study of response to subunit inactivated influenza vaccine. Each CDR3 protein is one row after TCRdb ran MiXCR on the RT-PCR reads. This table holds 150,000 or so distinct CDR3 sequences, roughly a tenth found once. The sequencing used non-naive T cells sorted from PBMCs, collected roughly 47 days after vaccination. The receptors derive from a man in his fifties or sixties who received an inactivated influenza vaccine. CDR3s include the opening cysteine and the closing phenylalanine or tryptophan. Fields, in order: J gene, V gene, clone size, D gene, CDR3 protein, CDR3 DNA. D genes are given only for firm matches. Only part of the rows carry a size: once, few, many, or a class if the clone is expanded.

J gene: TRBJ1-1; V gene: TRBV12-3/TRBV12-4; clone size: many; D gene: -; CDR3 protein: CASSLERALNTEAFF; CDR3 DNA: TGTGCCAGCAGTTTAGAGAGGGCTTTGAACACTGAAGCTTTCTTT
J gene: TRBJ1-1; V gene: TRBV15; clone size: -; D gene: -; CDR3 protein: CATSVTANTEAFF; CDR3 DNA: TGTGCCACCAGCGTGACAGCGAACACTGAAGCTTTCTTT
J gene: TRBJ2-3; V gene: TRBV20-1; clone size: -; D gene: TRBD2; CDR3 protein: CSARDWRENSYTQYF; CDR3 DNA: TGCAGTGCTAGAGATTGGCGGGAGAATTCATATACGCAGTATTTT
J gene: TRBJ2-7; V gene: TRBV4-1; clone size: many; D gene: TRBD2; CDR3 protein: CASSQGLIIPSGRGEQYF; CDR3 DNA: TGCGCCAGCAGCCAAGGGCTCATCATCCCTAGCGGGAGAGGCGAGCAGTACTTC
J gene: TRBJ2-7; V gene: TRBV12-3/TRBV12-4; clone size: few; D gene: -; CDR3 protein: CASSKVQGAYEQYF; CDR3 DNA: TGTGCCAGCAGCAAGGTGCAGGGCGCCTACGAGCAGTACTTC
J gene: TRBJ2-3; V gene: TRBV12-3/TRBV12-4; clone size: -; D gene: TRBD2; CDR3 protein: CASRSGSGGTYSSTDTQYF; CDR3 DNA: TGTGCCAGCAGGTCGGGTAGCGGGGGGACCTATTCGAGCACAGATACGCAGTATTTT
J gene: TRBJ1-2; V gene: TRBV7-2; clone size: many; D gene: -; CDR3 protein: CASSHHRDVLYGYTF; CDR3 DNA: TGTGCCAGCAGCCACCACAGGGATGTTCTCTATGGCTACACCTTC
J gene: TRBJ1-6; V gene: TRBV5-5; clone size: few; D gene: -; CDR3 protein: CASSFSFGSLGSPLHF; CDR3 DNA: TGTGCCAGCAGCTTCAGTTTCGGTTCTCTTGGTTCACCCCTCCACTTT
J gene: TRBJ2-5; V gene: TRBV11-2; clone size: many; D gene: TRBD2; CDR3 protein: CASSLASGRKETQYF; CDR3 DNA: TGTGCCAGCAGCTTGGCTAGCGGGAGGAAAGAGACCCAGTACTTC
J gene: TRBJ2-7; V gene: TRBV20-1; clone size: -; D gene: -; CDR3 protein: CSARDLKTGATISSYEQYF; CDR3 DNA: TGCAGTGCTAGAGATCTCAAGACAGGAGCGACGATAAGCTCCTACGAGCAGTACTTC
J gene: TRBJ2-2; V gene: TRBV5-1; clone size: many; D gene: TRBD1; CDR3 protein: CASSPYRDRLTGELFF; CDR3 DNA: TGCGCCAGCAGCCCTTACCGGGACAGGCTAACCGGGGAGCTGTTTTTT
J gene: TRBJ1-6; V gene: TRBV20-1; clone size: few; D gene: TRBD1; CDR3 protein: CSASINSGTDYPYNSPLHF; CDR3 DNA: TGCAGTGCTAGTATAAATTCCGGGACAGATTATCCCTATAATTCACCCCTCCACTTT
J gene: TRBJ2-3; V gene: TRBV11-3; clone size: -; D gene: -; CDR3 protein: CASSLVAADTQYF; CDR3 DNA: TGTGCCAGCAGCTTAGTTGCTGCAGATACGCAGTATTTT
J gene: TRBJ1-2; V gene: TRBV2; clone size: few; D gene: -; CDR3 protein: CASSVGQTTGYTF; CDR3 DNA: TGTGCCAGCAGTGTGGGGCAGACCACTGGCTACACCTTC
J gene: TRBJ1-6; V gene: TRBV9; clone size: many; D gene: -; CDR3 protein: CASSGGERSPLHF; CDR3 DNA: TGTGCCAGCAGCGGGGGGGAACGTTCACCCCTCCACTTT
J gene: TRBJ2-3; V gene: TRBV7-2; clone size: few; D gene: TRBD2; CDR3 protein: CASSARGGHTDTQYF; CDR3 DNA: TGTGCCAGCAGCGCCCGGGGGGGCCACACAGATACGCAGTATTTT
J gene: TRBJ2-3; V gene: TRBV20-1; clone size: many; D gene: -; CDR3 protein: CSASSIGLNTQYF; CDR3 DNA: TGCAGTGCTAGCTCAATCGGGTTGAATACGCAGTATTTT
J gene: TRBJ2-3; V gene: TRBV6-2/TRBV6-3; clone size: -; D gene: -; CDR3 protein: CATGIGTDTQYF; CDR3 DNA: TGTGCCACCGGAATTGGCACAGATACGCAGTATTTT
J gene: TRBJ1-2; V gene: TRBV5-1; clone size: many; D gene: -; CDR3 protein: CASSLGRSSNYGYTF; CDR3 DNA: TGCGCCAGCAGCTTGGGCCGGAGCTCTAACTATGGCTACACCTTC
J gene: TRBJ1-2; V gene: TRBV3-1; clone size: few; D gene: TRBD1; CDR3 protein: CASSQVQGRGAPLGYTF; CDR3 DNA: TGTGCCAGCAGCCAAGTACAGGGGCGCGGTGCCCCTTTGGGCTACACCTTC
J gene: TRBJ2-1; V gene: TRBV5-4; clone size: -; D gene: -; CDR3 protein: CASSDWSGGNEQFF; CDR3 DNA: TGTGCCAGCAGCGATTGGTCCGGGGGCAACGAGCAGTTCTTC
J gene: TRBJ2-1; V gene: TRBV7-9; clone size: few; D gene: -; CDR3 protein: CAGGQYRYNEQFF; CDR3 DNA: TGTGCCGGAGGACAGTACCGCTACAATGAGCAGTTCTTC
J gene: TRBJ2-6; V gene: TRBV29-1; clone size: many; D gene: TRBD1; CDR3 protein: CSVIGQGSSGANVLTF; CDR3 DNA: TGCAGCGTGATTGGACAGGGGAGCTCTGGGGCCAACGTCCTGACTTTC